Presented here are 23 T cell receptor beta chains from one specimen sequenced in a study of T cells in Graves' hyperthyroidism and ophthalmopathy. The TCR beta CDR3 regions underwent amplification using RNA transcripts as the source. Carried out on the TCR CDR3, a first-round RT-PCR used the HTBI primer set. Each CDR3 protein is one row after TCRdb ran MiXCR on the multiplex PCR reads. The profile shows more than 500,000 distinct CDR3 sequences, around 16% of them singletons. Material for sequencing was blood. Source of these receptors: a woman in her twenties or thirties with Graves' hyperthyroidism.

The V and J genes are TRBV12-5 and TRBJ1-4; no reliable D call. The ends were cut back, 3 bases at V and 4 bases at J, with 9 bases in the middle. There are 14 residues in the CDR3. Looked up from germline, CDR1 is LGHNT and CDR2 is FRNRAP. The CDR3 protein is CASGLGGGNEKLFF. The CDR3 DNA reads TGTGCTAGTGGTTTAGGAGGAGGTAATGAAAAACTGTTTTTT.

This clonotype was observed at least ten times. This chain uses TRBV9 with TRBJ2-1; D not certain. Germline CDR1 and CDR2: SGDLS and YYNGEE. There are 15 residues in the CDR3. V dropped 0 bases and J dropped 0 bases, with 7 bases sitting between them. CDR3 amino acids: CASSVVVASYNEQFF. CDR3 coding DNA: TGTGCCAGCAGCGTAGTGGTAGCCTCCTACAATGAGCAGTTCTTC.

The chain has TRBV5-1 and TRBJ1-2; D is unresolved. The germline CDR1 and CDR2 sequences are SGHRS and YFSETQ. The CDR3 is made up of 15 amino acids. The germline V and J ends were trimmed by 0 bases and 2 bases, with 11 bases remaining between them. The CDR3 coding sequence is TGCGCCAGCAGCTTGGCGGCAGGTGGAAACTATGGCTACACCTTC. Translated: CASSLAAGGNYGYTF.

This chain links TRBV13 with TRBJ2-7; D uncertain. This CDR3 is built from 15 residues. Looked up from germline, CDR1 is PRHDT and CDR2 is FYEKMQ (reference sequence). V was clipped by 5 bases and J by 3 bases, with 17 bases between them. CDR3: CASSPWVGSFYEQYF. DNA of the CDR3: TGTGCCAGCAGCCCCTGGGTCGGCAGTTTCTACGAGCAGTACTTC.

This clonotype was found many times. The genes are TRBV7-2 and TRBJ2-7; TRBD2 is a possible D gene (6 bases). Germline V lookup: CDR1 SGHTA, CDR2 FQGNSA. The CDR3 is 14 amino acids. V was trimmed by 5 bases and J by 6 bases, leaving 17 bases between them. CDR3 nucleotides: TGTGCCAGCAGCCCCGGGACTGGCCCGTCCGAGCAGTACTTC. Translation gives CASSPGTGPSEQYF.

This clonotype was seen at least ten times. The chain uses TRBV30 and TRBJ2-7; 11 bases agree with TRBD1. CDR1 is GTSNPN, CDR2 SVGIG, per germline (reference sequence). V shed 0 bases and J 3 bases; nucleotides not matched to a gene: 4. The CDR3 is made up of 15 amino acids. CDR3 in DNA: TGTGCCTGGAGTGTAGGGGACAGGGGGAGCTACGAGCAGTACTTC. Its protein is CAWSVGDRGSYEQYF. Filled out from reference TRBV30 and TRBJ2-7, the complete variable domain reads SQTIHQWPATLVQPVGSPLSLECTVEGTSNPNLYWYRQAAGRGLQLLFYSVGIGQISSEVPQNLSASRPQDRQFILSSKKLLLSDSGFYLCAWSVGDRGSYEQYFGPGTRLTVT.

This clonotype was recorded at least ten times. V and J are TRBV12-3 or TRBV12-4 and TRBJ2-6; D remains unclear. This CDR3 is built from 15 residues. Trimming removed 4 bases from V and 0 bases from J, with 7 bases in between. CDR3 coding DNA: TGTGCCAGCAGTTCGCAAGACTCTGGGGCCAACGTCCTGACTTTC. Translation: CASSSQDSGANVLTF.

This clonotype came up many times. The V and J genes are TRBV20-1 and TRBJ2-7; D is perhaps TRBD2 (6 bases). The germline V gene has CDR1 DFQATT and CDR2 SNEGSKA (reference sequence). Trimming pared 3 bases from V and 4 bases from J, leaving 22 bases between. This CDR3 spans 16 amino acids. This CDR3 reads CSARDHDGSVRYEQYF. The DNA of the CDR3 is TGCAGTGCTAGGGACCATGACGGGAGTGTGAGATACGAGCAGTACTTC.

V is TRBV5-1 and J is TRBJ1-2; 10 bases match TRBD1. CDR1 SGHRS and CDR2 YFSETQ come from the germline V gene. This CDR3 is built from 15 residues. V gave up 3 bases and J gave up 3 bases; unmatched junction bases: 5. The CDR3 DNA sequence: TGCGCCAGCAGCTCTACCGGGACAGGGGACTATGGCTACACCTTC. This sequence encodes CASSSTGTGDYGYTF. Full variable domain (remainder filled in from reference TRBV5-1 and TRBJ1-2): KAGVTQTPRYLIKTRGQQVTLSCSPISGHRSVSWYQQTPGQGLQFLFEYFSETQRNKGNFPGRFSGRQFSNSRSEMNVSTLELGDSALYLCASSSTGTGDYGYTFGSGTRLTVV.

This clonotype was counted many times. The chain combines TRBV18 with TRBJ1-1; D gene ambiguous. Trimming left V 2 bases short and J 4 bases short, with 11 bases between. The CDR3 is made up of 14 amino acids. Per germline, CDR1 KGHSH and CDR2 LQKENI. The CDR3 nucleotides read TGTGCCAGCTCACCAGGGGTGTGGGTCACTGAAGCTTTCTTT. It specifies CASSPGVWVTEAFF.

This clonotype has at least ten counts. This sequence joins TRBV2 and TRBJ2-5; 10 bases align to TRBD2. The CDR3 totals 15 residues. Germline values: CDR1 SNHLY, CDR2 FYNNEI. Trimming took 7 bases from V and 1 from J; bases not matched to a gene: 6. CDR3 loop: CASTASGSTQETQYF. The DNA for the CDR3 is TGTGCCAGCACGGCTAGCGGGAGCACCCAAGAGACCCAGTACTTC.

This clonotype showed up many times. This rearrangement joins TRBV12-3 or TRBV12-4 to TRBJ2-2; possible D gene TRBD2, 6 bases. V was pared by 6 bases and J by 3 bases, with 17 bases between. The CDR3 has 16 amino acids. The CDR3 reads CASSRVEGTDTGELFF. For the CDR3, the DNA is TGTGCCAGCAGCCGCGTGGAGGGGACGGACACCGGGGAGCTGTTTTTT.

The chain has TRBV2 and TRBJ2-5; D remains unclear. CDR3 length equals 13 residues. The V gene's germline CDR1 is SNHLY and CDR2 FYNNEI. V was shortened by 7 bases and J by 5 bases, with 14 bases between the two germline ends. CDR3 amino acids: CASTRLDMETQYF. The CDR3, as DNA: TGTGCCAGCACAAGACTTGATATGGAGACCCAGTACTTC.

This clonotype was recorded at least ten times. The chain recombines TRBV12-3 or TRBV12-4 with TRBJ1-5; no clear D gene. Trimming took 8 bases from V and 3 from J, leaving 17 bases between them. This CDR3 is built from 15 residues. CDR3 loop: CASAIRLGVNQPQHF. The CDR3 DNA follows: TGTGCCAGCGCCATAAGGCTCGGGGTCAATCAGCCCCAGCATTTT.

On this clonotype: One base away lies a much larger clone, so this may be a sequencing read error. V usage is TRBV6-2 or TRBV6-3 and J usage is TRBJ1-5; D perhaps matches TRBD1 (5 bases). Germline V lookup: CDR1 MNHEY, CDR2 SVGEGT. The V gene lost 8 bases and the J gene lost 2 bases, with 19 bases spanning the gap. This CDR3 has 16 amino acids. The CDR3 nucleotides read TGTGCCAGCGGTCCCGCGTCAGGGCGCCGCAATCAGCCCCAGCATTTT. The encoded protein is CASGPASGRRNQPQHF.

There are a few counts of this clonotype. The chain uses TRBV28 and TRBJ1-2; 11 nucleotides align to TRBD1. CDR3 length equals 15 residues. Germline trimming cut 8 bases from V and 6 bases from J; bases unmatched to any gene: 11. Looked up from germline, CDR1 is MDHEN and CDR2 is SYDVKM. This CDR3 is CASSGGTGGRDGYTF. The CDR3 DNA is TGTGCCAGCTCGGGGGGGACAGGGGGTAGGGATGGCTACACCTTC.

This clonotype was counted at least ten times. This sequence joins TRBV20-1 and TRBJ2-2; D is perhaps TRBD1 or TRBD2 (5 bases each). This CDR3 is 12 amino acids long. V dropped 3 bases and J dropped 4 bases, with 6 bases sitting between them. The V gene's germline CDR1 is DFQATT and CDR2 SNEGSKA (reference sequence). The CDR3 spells CSARGVTGELFF. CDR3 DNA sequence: TGCAGTGCTAGGGGGGTCACCGGGGAGCTGTTTTTT.

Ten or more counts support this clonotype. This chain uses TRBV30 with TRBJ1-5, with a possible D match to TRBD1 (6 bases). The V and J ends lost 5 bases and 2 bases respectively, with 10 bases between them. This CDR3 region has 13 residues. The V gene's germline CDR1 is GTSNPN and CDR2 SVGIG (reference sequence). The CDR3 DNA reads TGTGCCTGGGGCAGGGGTCGCAATCAGCCCCAGCATTTT. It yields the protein CAWGRGRNQPQHF.

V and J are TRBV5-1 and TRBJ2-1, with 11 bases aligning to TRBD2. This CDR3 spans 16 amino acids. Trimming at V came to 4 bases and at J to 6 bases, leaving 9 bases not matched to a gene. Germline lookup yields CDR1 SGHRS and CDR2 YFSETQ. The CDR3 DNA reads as TGCGCCAGCAGCCAGGACCTAGCGGGAGGATCCAATGAGCAGTTCTTC. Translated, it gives CASSQDLAGGSNEQFF. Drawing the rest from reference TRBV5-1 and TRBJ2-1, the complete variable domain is KAGVTQTPRYLIKTRGQQVTLSCSPISGHRSVSWYQQTPGQGLQFLFEYFSETQRNKGNFPGRFSGRQFSNSRSEMNVSTLELGDSALYLCASSQDLAGGSNEQFFGPGTRLTVL.

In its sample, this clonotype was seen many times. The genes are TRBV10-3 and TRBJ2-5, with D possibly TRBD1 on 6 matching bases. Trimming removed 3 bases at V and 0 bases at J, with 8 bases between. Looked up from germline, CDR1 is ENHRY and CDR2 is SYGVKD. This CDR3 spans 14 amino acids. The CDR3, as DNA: TGTGCCATCAGTGAAAGGACAGACCAAGAGACCCAGTACTTC. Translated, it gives CAISERTDQETQYF.

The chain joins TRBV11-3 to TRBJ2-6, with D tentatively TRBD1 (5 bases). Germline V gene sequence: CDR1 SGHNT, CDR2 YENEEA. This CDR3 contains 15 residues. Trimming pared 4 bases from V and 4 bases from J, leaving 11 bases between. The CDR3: CASSSAGSGANVLTF. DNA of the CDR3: TGTGCCAGCAGCTCCGCAGGGTCGGGGGCCAACGTCCTGACTTTC.

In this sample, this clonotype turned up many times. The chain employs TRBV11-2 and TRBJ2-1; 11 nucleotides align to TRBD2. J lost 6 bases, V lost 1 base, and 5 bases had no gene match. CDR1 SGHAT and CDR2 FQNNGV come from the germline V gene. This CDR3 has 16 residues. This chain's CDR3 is CASSLVLAGGFNEQFF. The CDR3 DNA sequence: TGTGCCAGCAGCTTAGTCCTAGCGGGAGGCTTCAATGAGCAGTTCTTC.

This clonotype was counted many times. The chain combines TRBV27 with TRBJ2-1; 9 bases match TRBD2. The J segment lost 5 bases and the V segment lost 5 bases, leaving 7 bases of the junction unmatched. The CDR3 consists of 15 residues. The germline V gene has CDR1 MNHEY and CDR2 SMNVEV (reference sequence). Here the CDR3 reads CASSPPTSGNNEQFF. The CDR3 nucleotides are TGTGCCAGCAGTCCCCCGACTAGCGGTAACAATGAGCAGTTCTTC.